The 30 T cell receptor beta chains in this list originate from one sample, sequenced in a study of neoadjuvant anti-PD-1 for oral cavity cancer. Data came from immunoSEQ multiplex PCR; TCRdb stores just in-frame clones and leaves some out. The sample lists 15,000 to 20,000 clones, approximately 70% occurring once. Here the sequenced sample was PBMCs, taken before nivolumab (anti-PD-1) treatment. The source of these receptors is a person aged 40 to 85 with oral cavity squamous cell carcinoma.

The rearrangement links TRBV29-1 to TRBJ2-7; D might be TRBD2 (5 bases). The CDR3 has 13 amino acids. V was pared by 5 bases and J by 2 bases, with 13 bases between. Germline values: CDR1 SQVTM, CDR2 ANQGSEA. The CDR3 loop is CSVLPSGAYEQYF. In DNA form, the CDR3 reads TGCAGCGTTCTCCCGAGCGGAGCCTACGAGCAGTACTTC.

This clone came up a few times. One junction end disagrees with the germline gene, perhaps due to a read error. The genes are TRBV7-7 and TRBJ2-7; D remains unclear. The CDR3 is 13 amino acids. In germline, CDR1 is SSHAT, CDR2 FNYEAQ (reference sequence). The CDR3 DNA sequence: TGTGCTAGCAGCTTAGTAAGATCCTACGAGCAGTACTTC. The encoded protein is CASSLVRSYEQYF.

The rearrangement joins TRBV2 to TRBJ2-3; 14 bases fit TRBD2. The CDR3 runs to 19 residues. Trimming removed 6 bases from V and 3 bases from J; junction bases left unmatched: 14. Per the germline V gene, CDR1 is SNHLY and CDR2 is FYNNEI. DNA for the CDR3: TGTGCCAGCAGCCGACTAGCGGGAGGGCCCGGGGGGGGTACAGATACGCAGTATTTT. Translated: CASSRLAGGPGGGTDTQYF.

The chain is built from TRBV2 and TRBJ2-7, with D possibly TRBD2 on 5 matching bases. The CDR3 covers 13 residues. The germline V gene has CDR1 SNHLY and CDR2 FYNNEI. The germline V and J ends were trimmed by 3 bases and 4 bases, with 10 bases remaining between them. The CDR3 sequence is CASSDGLSYEQYF. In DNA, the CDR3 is TGTGCCAGCAGTGATGGACTTTCTTACGAGCAGTACTTC.

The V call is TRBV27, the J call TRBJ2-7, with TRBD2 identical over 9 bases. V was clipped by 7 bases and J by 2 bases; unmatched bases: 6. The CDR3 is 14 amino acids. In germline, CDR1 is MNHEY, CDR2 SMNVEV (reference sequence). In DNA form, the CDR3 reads TGTGCCAGCAAATTGCGGGAGGGGACCTACGAGCAGTACTTC. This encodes CASKLREGTYEQYF.

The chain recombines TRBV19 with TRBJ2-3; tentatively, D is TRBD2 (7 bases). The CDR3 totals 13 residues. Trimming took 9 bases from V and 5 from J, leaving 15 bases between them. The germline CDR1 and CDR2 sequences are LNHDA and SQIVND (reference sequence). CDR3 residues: CARAGALGDTQYF. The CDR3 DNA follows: TGTGCCAGGGCGGGGGCGTTAGGAGATACGCAGTATTTT. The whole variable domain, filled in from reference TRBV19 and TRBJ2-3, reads DGGITQSPKYLFRKEGQNVTLSCEQNLNHDAMYWYRQDPGQGLRLIYYSQIVNDFQKGDIAEGYSVSREKKESFPLTVTSAQKNPTAFYLCARAGALGDTQYFGPGTRLTVL.

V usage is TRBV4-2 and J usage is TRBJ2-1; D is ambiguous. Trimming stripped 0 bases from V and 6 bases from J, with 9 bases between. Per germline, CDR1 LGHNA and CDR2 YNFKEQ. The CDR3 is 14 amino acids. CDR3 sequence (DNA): TGTGCCAGCAGCCAAGAGATTGTAGGCAATGAGCAGTTCTTC. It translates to CASSQEIVGNEQFF.

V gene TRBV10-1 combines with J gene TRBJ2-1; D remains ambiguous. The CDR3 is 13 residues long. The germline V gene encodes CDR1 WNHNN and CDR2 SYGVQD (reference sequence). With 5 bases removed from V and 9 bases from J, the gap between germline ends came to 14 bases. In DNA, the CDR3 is TGCGCCAGCAGTCGAATGTCAGGTGGTGAGCAGTTCTTC. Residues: CASSRMSGGEQFF.

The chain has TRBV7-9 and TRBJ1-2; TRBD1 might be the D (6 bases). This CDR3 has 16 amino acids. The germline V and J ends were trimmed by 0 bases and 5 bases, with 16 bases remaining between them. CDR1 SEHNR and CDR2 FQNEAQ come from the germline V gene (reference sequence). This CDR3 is CASSLAYPTGRYGYTF. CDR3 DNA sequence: TGTGCCAGCAGCTTAGCGTATCCGACAGGCCGATATGGCTACACCTTC. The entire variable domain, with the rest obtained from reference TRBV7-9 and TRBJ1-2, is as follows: DTGVSQNPRHKITKRGQNVTFRCDPISEHNRLYWYRQTLGQGPEFLTYFQNEAQLEKSRLLSDRFSAERPKGSFSTLEIQRTEQGDSAMYLCASSLAYPTGRYGYTFGSGTRLTVV.

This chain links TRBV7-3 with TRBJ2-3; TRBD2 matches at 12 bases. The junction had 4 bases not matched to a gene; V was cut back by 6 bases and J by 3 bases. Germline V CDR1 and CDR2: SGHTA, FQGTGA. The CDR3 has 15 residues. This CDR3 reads CASRATSGRTDTQYF. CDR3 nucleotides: TGTGCCAGCAGGGCTACTAGCGGGAGGACAGATACGCAGTATTTT.

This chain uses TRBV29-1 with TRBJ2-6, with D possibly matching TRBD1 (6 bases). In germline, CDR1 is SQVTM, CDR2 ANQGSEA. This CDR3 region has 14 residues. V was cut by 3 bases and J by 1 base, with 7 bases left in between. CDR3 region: CSVDQGSGANVLTF. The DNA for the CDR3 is TGCAGCGTTGATCAGGGGTCTGGGGCCAACGTCCTGACTTTC.

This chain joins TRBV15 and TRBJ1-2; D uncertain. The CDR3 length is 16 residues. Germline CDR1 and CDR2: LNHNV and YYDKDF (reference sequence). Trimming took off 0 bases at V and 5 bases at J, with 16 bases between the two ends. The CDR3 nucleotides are TGTGCCACCAGCAGAGATCCCACTGGGCCGAATTATGGCTACACCTTC. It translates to CATSRDPTGPNYGYTF.

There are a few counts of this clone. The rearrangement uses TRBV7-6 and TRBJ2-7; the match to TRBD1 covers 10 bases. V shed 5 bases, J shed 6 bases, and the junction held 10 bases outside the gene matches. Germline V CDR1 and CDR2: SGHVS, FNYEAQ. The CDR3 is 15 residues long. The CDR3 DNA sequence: TGTGCCAGCAGCAACTCCCGGGACAGGGGAGGCGAGCAGTACTTC. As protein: CASSNSRDRGGEQYF. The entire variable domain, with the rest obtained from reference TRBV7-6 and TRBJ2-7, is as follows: GAGVSQSPRYKVTKRGQDVALRCDPISGHVSLYWYRQALGQGPEFLTYFNYEAQQDKSGLPNDRFSAERPEGSISTLTIQRTEQRDSAMYRCASSNSRDRGGEQYFGPGTRLTVT.

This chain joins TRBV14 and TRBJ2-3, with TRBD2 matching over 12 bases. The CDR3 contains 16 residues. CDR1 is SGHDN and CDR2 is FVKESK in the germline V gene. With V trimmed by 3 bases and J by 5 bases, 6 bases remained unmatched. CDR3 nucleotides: TGTGCCAGCAGCCATCTAGCGGGAGGGTCACGAGATACGCAGTATTTT. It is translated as CASSHLAGGSRDTQYF.

The DNA of the CDR3 is TGTGCCAGCAGTTTCCCAGAAGTCGGGGGTTCCCTTTACGAGCAGTACTTC. This codes for CASSFPEVGGSLYEQYF. The V gene is TRBV28, the J gene TRBJ2-7; a weak D match, TRBD2 (6 bases). The CDR3 loop spans 17 amino acids. V was clipped by 3 bases and J by 4 bases, with 22 bases between them. Germline V gives CDR1 MDHEN, CDR2 SYDVKM.

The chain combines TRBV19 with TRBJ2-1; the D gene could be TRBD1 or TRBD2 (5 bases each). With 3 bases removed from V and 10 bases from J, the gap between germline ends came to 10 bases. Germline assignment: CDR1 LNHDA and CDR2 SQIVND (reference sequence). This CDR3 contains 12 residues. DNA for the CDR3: TGTGCCAGTAGTATGAGGGGTAACGAGCAGTTCTTC. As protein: CASSMRGNEQFF.

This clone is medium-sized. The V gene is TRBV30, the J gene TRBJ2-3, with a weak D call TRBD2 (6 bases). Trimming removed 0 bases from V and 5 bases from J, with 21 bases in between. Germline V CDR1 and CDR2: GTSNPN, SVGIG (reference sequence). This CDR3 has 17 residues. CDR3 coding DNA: TGTGCCTGGAGTGTAAACGGGAGAGCTGGGGGTGGAGATACGCAGTATTTT. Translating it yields CAWSVNGRAGGGDTQYF.

CDR3 loop: CASSFGTNNEQFF. In DNA form, the CDR3 reads TGCGCCAGCAGCTTTGGGACTAACAATGAGCAGTTCTTC. V and J are TRBV5-1 and TRBJ2-1; TRBD2 matches at 7 bases. The V gene's germline CDR1 is SGHRS and CDR2 YFSETQ. V shed 2 bases, J shed 5 bases, and the junction held 1 base outside the gene matches. The CDR3 is made up of 13 amino acids.

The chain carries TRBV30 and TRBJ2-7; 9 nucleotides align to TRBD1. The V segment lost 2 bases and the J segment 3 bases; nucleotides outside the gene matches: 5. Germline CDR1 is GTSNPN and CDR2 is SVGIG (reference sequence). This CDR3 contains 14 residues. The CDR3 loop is CAWSTGTGYYEQYF. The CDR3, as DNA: TGTGCCTGGAGTACCGGGACAGGGTACTACGAGCAGTACTTC.

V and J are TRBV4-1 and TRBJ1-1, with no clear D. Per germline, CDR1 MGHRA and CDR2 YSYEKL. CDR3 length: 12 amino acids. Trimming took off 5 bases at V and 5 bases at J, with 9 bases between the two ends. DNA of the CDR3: TGCGCCAGCAGCTATGGCGGGACTGAAGCTTTCTTT. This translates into CASSYGGTEAFF.

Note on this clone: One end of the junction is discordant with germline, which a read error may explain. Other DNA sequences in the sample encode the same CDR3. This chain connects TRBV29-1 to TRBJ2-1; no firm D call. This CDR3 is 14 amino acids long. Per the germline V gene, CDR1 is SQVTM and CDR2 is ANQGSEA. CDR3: CSVEPPADYNEQFF. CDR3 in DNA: TGCAGCGTTGAACCGCCGGCAGATTACAATGAACAGTTCTTC.

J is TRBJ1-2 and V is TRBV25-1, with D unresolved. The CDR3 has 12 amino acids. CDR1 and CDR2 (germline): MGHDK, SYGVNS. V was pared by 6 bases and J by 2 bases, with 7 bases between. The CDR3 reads CASRSENYGYTF. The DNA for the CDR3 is TGTGCCAGCAGATCGGAAAACTATGGCTACACCTTC.

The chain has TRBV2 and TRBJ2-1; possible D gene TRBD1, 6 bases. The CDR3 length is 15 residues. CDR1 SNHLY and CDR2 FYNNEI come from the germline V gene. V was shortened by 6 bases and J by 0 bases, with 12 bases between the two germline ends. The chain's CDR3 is CASRKDRNSYNEQFF. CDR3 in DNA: TGTGCCAGCAGAAAAGACAGGAACTCCTACAATGAGCAGTTCTTC. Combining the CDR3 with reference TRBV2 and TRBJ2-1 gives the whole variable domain EPEVTQTPSHQVTQMGQEVILRCVPISNHLYFYWYRQILGQKVEFLVSFYNNEISEKSEIFDDQFSVERPDGSNFTLKIRSTKLEDSAMYFCASRKDRNSYNEQFFGPGTRLTVL.

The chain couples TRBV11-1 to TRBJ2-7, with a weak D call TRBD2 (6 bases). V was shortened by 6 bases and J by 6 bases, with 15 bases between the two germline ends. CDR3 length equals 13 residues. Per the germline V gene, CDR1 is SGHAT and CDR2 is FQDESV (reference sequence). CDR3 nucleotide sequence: TGTGCCAGCAGATTGGCTTCCGGGGGCGAGCAGTACTTC. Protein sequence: CASRLASGGEQYF.

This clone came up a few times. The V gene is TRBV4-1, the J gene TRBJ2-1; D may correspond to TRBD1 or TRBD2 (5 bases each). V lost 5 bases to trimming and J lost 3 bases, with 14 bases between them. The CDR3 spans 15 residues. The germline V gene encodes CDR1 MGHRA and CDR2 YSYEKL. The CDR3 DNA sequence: TGCGCCAGCAGCGAAACTAGACAGATCTACAATGAGCAGTTCTTC. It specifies CASSETRQIYNEQFF.

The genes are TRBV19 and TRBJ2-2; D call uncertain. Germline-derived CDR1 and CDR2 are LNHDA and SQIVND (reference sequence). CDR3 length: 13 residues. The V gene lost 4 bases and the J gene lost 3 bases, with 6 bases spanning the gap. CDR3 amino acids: CASSNLDTGELFF. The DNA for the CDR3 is TGTGCCAGTAGTAATCTTGACACCGGGGAGCTGTTTTTT. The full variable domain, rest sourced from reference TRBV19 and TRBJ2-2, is DGGITQSPKYLFRKEGQNVTLSCEQNLNHDAMYWYRQDPGQGLRLIYYSQIVNDFQKGDIAEGYSVSREKKESFPLTVTSAQKNPTAFYLCASSNLDTGELFFGEGSRLTVL.

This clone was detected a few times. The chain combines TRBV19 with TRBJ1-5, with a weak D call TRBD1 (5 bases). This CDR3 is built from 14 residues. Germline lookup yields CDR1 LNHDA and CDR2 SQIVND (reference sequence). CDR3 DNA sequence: TGTTTAGTCCGCCCCAGGGATAGCAATCAGCCCCAGCATTTT. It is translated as CLVRPRDSNQPQHF.

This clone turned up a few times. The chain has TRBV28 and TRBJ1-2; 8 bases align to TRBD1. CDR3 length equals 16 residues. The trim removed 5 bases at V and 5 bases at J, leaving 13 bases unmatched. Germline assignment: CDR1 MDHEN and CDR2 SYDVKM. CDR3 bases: TGTGCCAGCAGTCGGACAGGGAGTCGGTTGGGGTATGGCTACACCTTC. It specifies CASSRTGSRLGYGYTF.

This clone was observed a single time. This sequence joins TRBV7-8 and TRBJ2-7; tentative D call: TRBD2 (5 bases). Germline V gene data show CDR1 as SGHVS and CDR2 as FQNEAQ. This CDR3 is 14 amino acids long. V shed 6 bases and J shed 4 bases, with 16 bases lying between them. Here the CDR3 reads CASSLREGGYEQYF. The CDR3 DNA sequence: TGTGCCAGCAGTCTCAGAGAGGGTGGTTACGAGCAGTACTTC.

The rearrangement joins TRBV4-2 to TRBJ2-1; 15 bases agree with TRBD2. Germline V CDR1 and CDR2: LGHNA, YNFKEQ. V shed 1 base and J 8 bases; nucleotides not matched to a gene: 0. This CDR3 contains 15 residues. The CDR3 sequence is CASSQGTSGRDEQFF. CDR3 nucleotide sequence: TGTGCCAGCAGCCAAGGGACTAGCGGGAGGGATGAGCAGTTCTTC.